This T cell receptor (beta chain) is from a study of cytomegalovirus exposure and HLA in healthy donors. The germline V gene encodes CDR1 SGHRS and CDR2 YFSETQ. The V gene end was trimmed by 0 bases and the J gene end by 4 bases; junction bases not matched to a gene: 5. The CDR3 length is 15 residues. With regard to this clone: Its specificity is unknown.

Both 60 Vbeta primers and 13 Jbeta primers went into the PCR. Measured with immunoSEQ multiplex PCR; TCRdb has only the in-frame clones, and not every one. The table lists 150,000 to 200,000 clones, roughly 83% of them singletons. Whole-study findings and limits: A missense variant in DCLRE1C was later tied to TCR beta V- and J-gene trimming.

V is TRBV5-1 and J is TRBJ1-1; 8 bases are shared with TRBD1. Sequencing was performed on PBMCs. The sequence was obtained from a woman aged 18-29 years in good health and CMV-seronegative. Written as DNA, the CDR3 is TGCGCCAGCAGCTTGGGGACAGGGCCGACCACTGAAGCTTTCTTT. It is translated as CASSLGTGPTTEAFF.